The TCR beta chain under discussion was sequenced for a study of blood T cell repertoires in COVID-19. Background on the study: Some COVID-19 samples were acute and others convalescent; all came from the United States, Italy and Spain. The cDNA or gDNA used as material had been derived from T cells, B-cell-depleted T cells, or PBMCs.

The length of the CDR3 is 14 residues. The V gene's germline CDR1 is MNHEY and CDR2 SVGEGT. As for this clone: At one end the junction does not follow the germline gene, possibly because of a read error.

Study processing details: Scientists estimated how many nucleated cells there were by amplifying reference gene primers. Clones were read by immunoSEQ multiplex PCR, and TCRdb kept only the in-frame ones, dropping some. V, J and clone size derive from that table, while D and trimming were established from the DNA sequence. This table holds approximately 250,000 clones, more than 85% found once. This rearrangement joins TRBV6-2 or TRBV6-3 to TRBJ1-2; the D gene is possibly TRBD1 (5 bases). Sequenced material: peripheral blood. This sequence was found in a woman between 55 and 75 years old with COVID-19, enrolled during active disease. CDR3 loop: CASSITRVVRTHYF. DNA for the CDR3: TGTGCCAGCAGTATAACCAGGGTTGTGCGAACTCACTACTTC.